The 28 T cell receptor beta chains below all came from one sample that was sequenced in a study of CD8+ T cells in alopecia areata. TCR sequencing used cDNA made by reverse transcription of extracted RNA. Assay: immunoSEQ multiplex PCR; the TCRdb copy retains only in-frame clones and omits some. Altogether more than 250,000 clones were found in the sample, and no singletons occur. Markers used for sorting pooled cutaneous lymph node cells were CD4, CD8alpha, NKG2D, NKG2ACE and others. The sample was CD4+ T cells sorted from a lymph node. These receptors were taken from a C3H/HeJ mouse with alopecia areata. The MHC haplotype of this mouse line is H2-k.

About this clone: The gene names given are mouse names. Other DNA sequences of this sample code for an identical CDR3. The CDR3 bases that were read are TGTGCCAGCAGTATAAGGGGGGGGGACACCGGG. Amino acid sequence: CASSIRGGDTG. The entire CDR3 sequence reads CASSIRGGDTGQLYF. The V gene is TRBV19, the J gene TRBJ2-2; tentative D call: TRBD2 (7 bases). From the germline J gene comes the end of the CDR3, since the read stops 4 residues before it. Looked up from germline, CDR1 is FNHDT and CDR2 is SITEND (reference sequence). Trimming shortened V by 1 base and J by 3 bases, and 10 bases separated the two germline ends. This CDR3 has 15 residues. Full variable domain (outside the CDR3, taken from reference TRBV19 and TRBJ2-2): GGIITQTPKFLIGQEGQKLTLKCQQNFNHDTMYWYRQDSGKGLRLIYYSITENDLQKGDLSEGYDASREKKSSFSLTVTSAQKNEMAVFLCASSIRGGDTGQLYFGEGSKLTVL.

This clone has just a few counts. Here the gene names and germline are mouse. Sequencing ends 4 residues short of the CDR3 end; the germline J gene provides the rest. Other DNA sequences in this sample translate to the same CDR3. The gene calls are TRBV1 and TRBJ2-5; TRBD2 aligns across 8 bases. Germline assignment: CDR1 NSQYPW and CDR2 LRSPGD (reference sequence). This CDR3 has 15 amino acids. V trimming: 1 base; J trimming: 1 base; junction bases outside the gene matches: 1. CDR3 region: CTCSAGGGYQDTQYF. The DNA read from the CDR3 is TGCACCTGCAGTGCAGGGGGGGGCTACCAAGAC.

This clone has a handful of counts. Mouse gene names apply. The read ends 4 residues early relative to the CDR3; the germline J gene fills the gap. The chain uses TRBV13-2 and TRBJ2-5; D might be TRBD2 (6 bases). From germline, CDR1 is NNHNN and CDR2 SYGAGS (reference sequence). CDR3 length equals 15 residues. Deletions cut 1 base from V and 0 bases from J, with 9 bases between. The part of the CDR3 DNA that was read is TGTGCCAGCGGTGATTCTGGGGTTAACCAAGAC. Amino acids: CASGDSGVNQD. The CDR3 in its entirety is CASGDSGVNQDTQYF.

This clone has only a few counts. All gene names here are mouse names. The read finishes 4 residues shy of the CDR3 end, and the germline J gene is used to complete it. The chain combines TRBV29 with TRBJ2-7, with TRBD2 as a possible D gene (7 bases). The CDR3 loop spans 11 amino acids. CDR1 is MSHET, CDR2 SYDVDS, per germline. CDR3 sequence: CASKGGYEQYF. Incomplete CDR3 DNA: TGTGCTAGCAAGGGGGGGTAT.

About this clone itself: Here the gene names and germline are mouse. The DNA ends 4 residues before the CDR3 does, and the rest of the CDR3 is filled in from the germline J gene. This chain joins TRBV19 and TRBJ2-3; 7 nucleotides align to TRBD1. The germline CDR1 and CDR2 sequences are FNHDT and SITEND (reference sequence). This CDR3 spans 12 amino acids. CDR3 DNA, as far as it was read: TGTGCCAGCAATCACAGGGGAGAA. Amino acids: CASNHRGE. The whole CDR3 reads CASNHRGETLYF.

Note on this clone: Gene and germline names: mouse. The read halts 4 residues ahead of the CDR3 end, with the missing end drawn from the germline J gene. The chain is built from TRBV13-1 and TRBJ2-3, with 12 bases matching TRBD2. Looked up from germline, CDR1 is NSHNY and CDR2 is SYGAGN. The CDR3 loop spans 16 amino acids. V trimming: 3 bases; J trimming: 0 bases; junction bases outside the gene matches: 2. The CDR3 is CASSVGTGGSAETLYF. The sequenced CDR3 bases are TGTGCCAGCAGTGTTGGGACTGGGGGGAGTGCAGAA.

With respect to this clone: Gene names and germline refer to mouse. The CDR3 protein is CASSGLDYEQYF. The CDR3 bases that were read are TGTGCCAGCAGTGGACTGGATTAT. The chain is built from TRBV13-1 and TRBJ2-7; maybe TRBD2 (6 bases). The sequence runs out 4 residues before the end of the CDR3; the remainder is reconstructed from the germline J gene. Germline assignment: CDR1 NSHNY and CDR2 SYGAGN. The CDR3 extends over 12 amino acids.

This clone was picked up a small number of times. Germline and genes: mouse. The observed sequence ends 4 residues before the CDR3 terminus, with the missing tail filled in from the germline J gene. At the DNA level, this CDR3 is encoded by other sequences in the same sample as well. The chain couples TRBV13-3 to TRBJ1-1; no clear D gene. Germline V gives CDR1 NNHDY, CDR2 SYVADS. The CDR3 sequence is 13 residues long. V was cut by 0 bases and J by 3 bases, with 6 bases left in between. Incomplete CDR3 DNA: TGTGCCAGCAGTGATGTGAGGGACACA. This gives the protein CASSDVRDT. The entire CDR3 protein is CASSDVRDTEVFF.

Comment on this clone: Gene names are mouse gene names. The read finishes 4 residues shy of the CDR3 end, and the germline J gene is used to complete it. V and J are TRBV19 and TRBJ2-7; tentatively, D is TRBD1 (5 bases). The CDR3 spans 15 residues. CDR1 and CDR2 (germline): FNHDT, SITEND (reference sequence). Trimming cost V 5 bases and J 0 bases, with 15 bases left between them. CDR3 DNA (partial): TGTGCCAGCAGGCCAGGGAGAGACTCCTCCTAT. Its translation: CASRPGRDSSY. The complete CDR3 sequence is CASRPGRDSSYEQYF.

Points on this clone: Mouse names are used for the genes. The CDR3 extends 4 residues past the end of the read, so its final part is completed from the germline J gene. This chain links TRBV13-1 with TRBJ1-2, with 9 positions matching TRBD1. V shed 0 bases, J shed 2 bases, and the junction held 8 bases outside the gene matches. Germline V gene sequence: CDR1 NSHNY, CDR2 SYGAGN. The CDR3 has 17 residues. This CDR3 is CASSDALGTGRNSDYTF. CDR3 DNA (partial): TGTGCCAGCAGTGATGCACTCGGGACAGGGAGGAACTCC.

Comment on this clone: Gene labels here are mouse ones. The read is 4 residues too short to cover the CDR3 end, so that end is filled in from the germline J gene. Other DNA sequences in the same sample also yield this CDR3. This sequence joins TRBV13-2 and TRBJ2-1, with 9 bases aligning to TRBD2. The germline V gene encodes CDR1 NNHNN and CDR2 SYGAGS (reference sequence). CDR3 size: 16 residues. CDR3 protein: CASGDAGLGGRAEQFF. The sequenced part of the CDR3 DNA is TGTGCCAGCGGTGATGCTGGATTGGGGGGGCGCGCT.

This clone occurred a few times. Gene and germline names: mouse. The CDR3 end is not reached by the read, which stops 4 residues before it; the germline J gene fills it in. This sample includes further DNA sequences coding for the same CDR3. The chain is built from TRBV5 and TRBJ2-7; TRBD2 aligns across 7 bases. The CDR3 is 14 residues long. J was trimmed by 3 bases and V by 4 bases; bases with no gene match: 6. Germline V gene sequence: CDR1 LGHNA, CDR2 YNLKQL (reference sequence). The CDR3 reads CASSPSGGVYEQYF. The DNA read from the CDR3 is TGTGCCAGCAGCCCATCGGGGGGGGTCTAT.

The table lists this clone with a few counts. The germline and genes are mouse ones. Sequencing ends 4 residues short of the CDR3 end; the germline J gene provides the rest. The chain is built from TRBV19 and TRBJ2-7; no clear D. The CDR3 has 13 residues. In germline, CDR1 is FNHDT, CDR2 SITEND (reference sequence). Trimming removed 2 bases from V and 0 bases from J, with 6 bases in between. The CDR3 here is CASSIQVSYEQYF. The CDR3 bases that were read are TGTGCCAGCAGTATCCAGGTCTCCTAT. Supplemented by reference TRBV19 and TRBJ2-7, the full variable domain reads GGIITQTPKFLIGQEGQKLTLKCQQNFNHDTMYWYRQDSGKGLRLIYYSITENDLQKGDLSEGYDASREKKSSFSLTVTSAQKNEMAVFLCASSIQVSYEQYFGPGTRLTVL.

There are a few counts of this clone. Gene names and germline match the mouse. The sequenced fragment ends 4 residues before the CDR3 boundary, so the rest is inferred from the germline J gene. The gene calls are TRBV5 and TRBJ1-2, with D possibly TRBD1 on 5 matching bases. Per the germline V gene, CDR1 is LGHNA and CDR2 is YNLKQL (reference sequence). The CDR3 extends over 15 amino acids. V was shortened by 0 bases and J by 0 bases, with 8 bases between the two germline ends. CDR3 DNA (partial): TGTGCCAGCAGCCAAGAACAGGATGCAAACTCC. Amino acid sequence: CASSQEQDANS. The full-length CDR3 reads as CASSQEQDANSDYTF.

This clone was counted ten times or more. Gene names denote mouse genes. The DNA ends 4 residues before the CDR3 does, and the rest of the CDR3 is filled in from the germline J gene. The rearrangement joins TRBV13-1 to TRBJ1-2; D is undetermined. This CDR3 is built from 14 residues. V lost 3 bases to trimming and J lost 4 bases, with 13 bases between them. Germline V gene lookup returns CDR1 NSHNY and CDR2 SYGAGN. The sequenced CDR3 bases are TGTGCCAGCAGTGGCCCCCTGACAACCTCC. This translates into CASSGPLTTS. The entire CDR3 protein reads CASSGPLTTSDYTF.

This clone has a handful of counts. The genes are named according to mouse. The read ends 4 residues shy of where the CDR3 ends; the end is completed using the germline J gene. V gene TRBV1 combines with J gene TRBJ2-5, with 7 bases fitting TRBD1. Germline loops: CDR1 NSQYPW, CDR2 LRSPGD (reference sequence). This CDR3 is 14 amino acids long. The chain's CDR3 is CTCSAQQGKDTQYF. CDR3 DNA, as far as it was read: TGCACCTGCAGTGCCCAACAGGGGAAAGAC. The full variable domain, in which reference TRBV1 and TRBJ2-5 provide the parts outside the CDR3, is VTLLEQNPRWRLVPRGQAVNLRCILKNSQYPWMSWYQQDLQKQLQWLFTLRSPGDKEVKSLPGADYLATRVTDTELRLQVANMSQGRTLYCTCSAQQGKDTQYFGPGTRLLVL.

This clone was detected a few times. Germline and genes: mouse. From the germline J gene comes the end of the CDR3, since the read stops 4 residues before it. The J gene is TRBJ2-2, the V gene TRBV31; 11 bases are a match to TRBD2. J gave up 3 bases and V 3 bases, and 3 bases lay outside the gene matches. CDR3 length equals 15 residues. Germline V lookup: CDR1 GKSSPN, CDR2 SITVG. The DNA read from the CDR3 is TGTGCCTGGAGCCGGACTGGGGGGTACACCGGG. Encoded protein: CAWSRTGGYTG. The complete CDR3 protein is CAWSRTGGYTGQLYF.

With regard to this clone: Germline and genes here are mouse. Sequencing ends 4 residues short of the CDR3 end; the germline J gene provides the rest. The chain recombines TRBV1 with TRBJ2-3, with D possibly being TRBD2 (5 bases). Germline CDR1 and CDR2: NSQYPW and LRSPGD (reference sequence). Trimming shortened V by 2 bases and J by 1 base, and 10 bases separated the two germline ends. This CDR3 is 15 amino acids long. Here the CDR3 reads CTCSALGAGAETLYF. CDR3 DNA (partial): TGCACCTGCAGTGCACTGGGCGCGGGTGCAGAA.

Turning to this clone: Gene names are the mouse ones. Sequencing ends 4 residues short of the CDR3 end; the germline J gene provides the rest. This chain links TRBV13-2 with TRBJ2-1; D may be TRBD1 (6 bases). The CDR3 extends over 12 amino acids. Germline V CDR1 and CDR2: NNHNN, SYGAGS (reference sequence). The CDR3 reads CASGHRAAEQFF. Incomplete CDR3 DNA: TGTGCCAGCGGTCACAGGGCCGCT.

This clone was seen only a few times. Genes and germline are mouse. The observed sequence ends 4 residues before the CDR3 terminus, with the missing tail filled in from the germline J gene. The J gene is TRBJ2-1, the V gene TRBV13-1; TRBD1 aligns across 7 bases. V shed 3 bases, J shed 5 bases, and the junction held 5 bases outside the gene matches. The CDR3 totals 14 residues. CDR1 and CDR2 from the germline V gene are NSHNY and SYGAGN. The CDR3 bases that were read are TGTGCCAGCAGTGTCCCGACAGGGAATGCT. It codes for CASSVPTGNA. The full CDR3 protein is CASSVPTGNAEQFF.

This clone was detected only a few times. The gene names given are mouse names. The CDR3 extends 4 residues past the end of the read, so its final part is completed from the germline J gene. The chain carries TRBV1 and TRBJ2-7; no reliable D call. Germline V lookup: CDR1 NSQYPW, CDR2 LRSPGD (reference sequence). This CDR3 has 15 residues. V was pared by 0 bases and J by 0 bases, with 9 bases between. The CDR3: CTCSADDTVSYEQYF. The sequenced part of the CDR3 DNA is TGCACCTGCAGTGCAGATGACACAGTCTCCTAT. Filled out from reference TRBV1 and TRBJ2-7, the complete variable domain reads VTLLEQNPRWRLVPRGQAVNLRCILKNSQYPWMSWYQQDLQKQLQWLFTLRSPGDKEVKSLPGADYLATRVTDTELRLQVANMSQGRTLYCTCSADDTVSYEQYFGPGTRLTVL.

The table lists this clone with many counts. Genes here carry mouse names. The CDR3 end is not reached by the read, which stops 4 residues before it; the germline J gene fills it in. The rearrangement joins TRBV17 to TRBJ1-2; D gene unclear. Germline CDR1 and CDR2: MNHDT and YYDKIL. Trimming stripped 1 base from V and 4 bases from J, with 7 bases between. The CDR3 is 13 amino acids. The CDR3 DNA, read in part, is TGTGCTAGCAGTAGAGTGGGGAGCTCC. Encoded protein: CASSRVGSS. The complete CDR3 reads CASSRVGSSDYTF.

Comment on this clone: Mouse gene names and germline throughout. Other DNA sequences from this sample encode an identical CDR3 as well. The sequenced part of the CDR3 DNA is TGTGCCAGCAGCTACAGAAACACA. Protein product: CASSYRNT. Given in full, the CDR3 is CASSYRNTEVFF. The genes are TRBV4 and TRBJ1-1, with no clear D. The read ends 4 residues before the CDR3 terminus; that terminus is restored from the germline J gene. Per germline, CDR1 LGHDT and CDR2 YNNKQL (reference sequence). The V end was cut by 3 bases, the J end by 1 base, with 3 bases between. The CDR3 spans 12 residues.

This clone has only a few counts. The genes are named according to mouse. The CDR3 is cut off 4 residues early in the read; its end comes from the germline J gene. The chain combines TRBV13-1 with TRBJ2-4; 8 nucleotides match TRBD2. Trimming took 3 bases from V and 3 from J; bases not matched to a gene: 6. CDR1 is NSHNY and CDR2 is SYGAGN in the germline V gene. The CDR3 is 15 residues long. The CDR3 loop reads CASSVSTGAQNTLYF. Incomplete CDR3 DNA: TGTGCCAGCAGTGTCTCGACTGGGGCCCAAAAC.

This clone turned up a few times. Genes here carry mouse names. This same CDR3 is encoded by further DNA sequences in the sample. The sequenced CDR3 bases are TGTGCCAGCAGTGCACCGGGACAGGGGGCTACA. It is translated as CASSAPGQGAT. The entire CDR3 sequence reads CASSAPGQGATEVFF. The V and J genes are TRBV13-1 and TRBJ1-1; 12 nucleotides align to TRBD1. The read terminates 4 residues before the CDR3 end, so the remaining end is supplied by the germline J gene. The CDR3 spans 15 residues. CDR1 is NSHNY and CDR2 is SYGAGN in the germline V gene.

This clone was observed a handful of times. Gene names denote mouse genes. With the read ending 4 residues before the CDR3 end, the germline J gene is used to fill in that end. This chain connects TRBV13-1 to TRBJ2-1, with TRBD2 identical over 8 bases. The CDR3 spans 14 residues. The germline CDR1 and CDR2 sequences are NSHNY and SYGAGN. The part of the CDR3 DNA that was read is TGTGCCAGCAGTGATCGGCCTGGGGGGGCT. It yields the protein CASSDRPGGA. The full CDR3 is CASSDRPGGAEQFF.

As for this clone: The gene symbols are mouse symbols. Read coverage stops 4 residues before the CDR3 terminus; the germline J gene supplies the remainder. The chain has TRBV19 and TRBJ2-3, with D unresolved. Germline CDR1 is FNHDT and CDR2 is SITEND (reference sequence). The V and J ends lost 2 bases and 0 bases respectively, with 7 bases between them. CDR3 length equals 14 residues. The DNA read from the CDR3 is TGTGCCAGCAGTATCAGAATTAGTGCAGAA. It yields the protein CASSIRISAE. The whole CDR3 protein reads CASSIRISAETLYF.

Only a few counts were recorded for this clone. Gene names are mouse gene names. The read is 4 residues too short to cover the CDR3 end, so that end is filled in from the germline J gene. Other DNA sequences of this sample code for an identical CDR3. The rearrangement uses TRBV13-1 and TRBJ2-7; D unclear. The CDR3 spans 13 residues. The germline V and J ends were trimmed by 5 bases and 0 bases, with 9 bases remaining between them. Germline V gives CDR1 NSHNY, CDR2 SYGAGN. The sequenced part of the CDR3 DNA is TGTGCCAGCAGCCCCGACTCCTCCTAT. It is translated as CASSPDSSY. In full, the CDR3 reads CASSPDSSYEQYF.